Shown below are 13 T cell receptor beta chains from a single sample sequenced in a study of long-term antiretroviral therapy in people with HIV. The assay used was immunoSEQ (version v3.0), run at survey level. Profiled with immunoSEQ multiplex PCR; TCRdb holds only in-frame clones, not every one. The sample contains tens of thousands of clones, about four fifths of which appear only once. The sequences come from unsorted PBMCs, collected 0.5 years before starting antiretroviral therapy. The receptor source for this set is a middle-aged man with HIV.

The chain is built from TRBV7-2 and TRBJ2-1, with D perhaps matching TRBD1 or TRBD2 (5 bases each). V was pared by 4 bases and J by 8 bases, with 15 bases between. Germline V gene sequence: CDR1 SGHTA, CDR2 FQGNSA. The CDR3 length is 14 residues. The chain's CDR3 is CASSSAWGSDEQFF. The CDR3 DNA follows: TGTGCCAGCAGCTCCGCTTGGGGGAGCGATGAGCAGTTCTTC.

The V call is TRBV7-9, the J call TRBJ1-6; a weak D match, TRBD1 (5 bases). CDR3 length: 14 residues. In germline, CDR1 is SEHNR, CDR2 FQNEAQ (reference sequence). Trimming took off 10 bases at V and 9 bases at J, with 19 bases between the two ends. In nucleotides, the CDR3 is TGTGCCATATCCGGGGACCTTTCTTCTTCACCCCTCCACTTT. Translated, it gives CAISGDLSSSPLHF.

The V and J genes are TRBV5-1 and TRBJ2-5; D might be TRBD2 (5 bases). V was shortened by 3 bases and J by 5 bases, with 14 bases between the two germline ends. Germline CDR1 reads SGHRS; CDR2 reads YFSETQ. This CDR3 has 14 residues. As DNA, the CDR3 is TGCGCCAGCAGCTCCGAGGGTTCACGCGAGACCCAGTACTTC. This encodes CASSSEGSRETQYF.

V and J are TRBV7-3 and TRBJ2-2; 7 bases match TRBD1. The V segment lost 5 bases and the J segment 6 bases; nucleotides outside the gene matches: 6. Germline CDR1 and CDR2: SGHTA and FQGTGA. The CDR3 spans 14 residues. This chain's CDR3 is CASSTLTGSGELFF. The CDR3, as DNA: TGTGCCAGCAGCACCCTGACAGGGTCCGGGGAGCTGTTTTTT.

In DNA form, the CDR3 reads TGTGCCAGCAGCCTTATTACAGGGTCATCTGGAAACACCATATATTTT. This sequence encodes CASSLITGSSGNTIYF. The chain joins TRBV5-6 to TRBJ1-3; maybe TRBD1 (6 bases). CDR1 SGHDT and CDR2 YYEEEE come from the germline V gene. With 4 bases removed from V and 1 base from J, the gap between germline ends came to 15 bases. The CDR3 contains 16 residues.

The gene calls are TRBV23-1 and TRBJ1-5; 8 bases are shared with TRBD1. TRBV23-1 is classed as an ORF, of uncertain function. The CDR3 loop spans 20 amino acids. The J segment lost 6 bases and the V segment lost 8 bases, leaving 27 bases of the junction unmatched. Here the CDR3 reads CASVPRYRQGISKGPQPQHF. CDR3 in DNA: TGCGCCAGCGTCCCGCGCTATCGACAGGGGATATCTAAGGGTCCTCAGCCCCAGCATTTT.

This rearrangement joins TRBV6-6 to TRBJ2-1; perhaps TRBD2 as D (5 bases). Germline values: CDR1 MNHNY, CDR2 SVGAGI (reference sequence). The CDR3 has 12 amino acids. Trimming took off 5 bases at V and 5 bases at J, with 7 bases between the two ends. CDR3 DNA: TGTGCCAGCAGTACGGGGAACAATGAGCAGTTCTTC. This gives the protein CASSTGNNEQFF.

J is TRBJ1-2 and V is TRBV30; no clear D. Trimming cost V 3 bases and J 8 bases, with 16 bases left between them. CDR3 size: 13 residues. CDR1 is GTSNPN, CDR2 SVGIG, per germline (reference sequence). The CDR3 bases are TGTGCCTGGAGAGCCCTCCCGAGGTGGGGCTACACCTTC. Its protein product is CAWRALPRWGYTF.

The chain has TRBV9 and TRBJ2-5; D unresolved. The CDR3 totals 15 residues. CDR1 SGDLS and CDR2 YYNGEE come from the germline V gene. The ends were cut back, 4 bases at V and 1 base at J, with 14 bases in the middle. CDR3 nucleotides: TGTGCCAGCAGCCCGCGCCCCATCTTCCAAGAGACCCAGTACTTC. Its translation is CASSPRPIFQETQYF.

The chain is built from TRBV9 and TRBJ1-5; D remains unclear. The CDR3 has 11 amino acids. V was clipped by 4 bases and J by 9 bases, with 8 bases between them. Germline assignment: CDR1 SGDLS and CDR2 YYNGEE. CDR3 sequence (DNA): TGTGCCAGCAGCCCCTCCCGGCCCCAGCATTTT. This translates into CASSPSRPQHF.

The rearrangement links TRBV6-5 to TRBJ1-2; 10 bases line up with TRBD1. Germline CDR1 reads MNHEY; CDR2 reads SVGAGI. This CDR3 comprises 15 residues. The junction had 6 bases not matched to a gene; V was cut back by 0 bases and J by 8 bases. The CDR3 loop reads CASSYSDRGLDGYTF. In DNA, the CDR3 is TGTGCCAGCAGTTACTCTGACAGGGGGCTTGACGGCTACACCTTC.

This clone is a singleton in its sample. The rearrangement links TRBV7-8 to TRBJ2-5; D tentatively reads TRBD1 or TRBD2 (6 bases each). The CDR3 covers 15 residues. Per the germline V gene, CDR1 is SGHVS and CDR2 is FQNEAQ. Trimming removed 5 bases at V and 1 base at J, with 14 bases between. CDR3 in amino acids: CASSPKEGVQETQYF. As DNA, the CDR3 is TGTGCCAGCAGCCCCAAGGAGGGGGTCCAAGAGACCCAGTACTTC.

J is TRBJ1-1 and V is TRBV14; D perhaps matches TRBD1 (5 bases). Between the trimmed V and J ends, which lost 1 base and 7 bases, there was a span of 10 bases. The CDR3 extends over 13 amino acids. The germline V gene has CDR1 SGHDN and CDR2 FVKESK. The CDR3 sequence: CASSQGGYGEAFF. Here the CDR3 DNA reads TGTGCCAGCAGCCAAGGGGGGTACGGTGAAGCTTTCTTT.